These T cell receptor beta chains were read from a single sample in a study of blood T cell repertoires in COVID-19. Data came from immunoSEQ multiplex PCR; TCRdb stores just in-frame clones and leaves some out. The sample contains 200,000 to 250,000 clones, just over 90% of which appear only once. Specimen: peripheral blood. These receptors were obtained from a man aged 30 to 39 with acute or convalescent COVID-19. Each CDR3 is given with its conserved first and last residue. A D gene is named only where the DNA matches it firmly.

v_gene,d_gene,j_gene,len,CDR3aa
TRBV2,TRBD1,TRBJ2-7,13,CASNRGSSYEQYF
TRBV6-4,-,TRBJ1-2,12,CASMGPGGGYTF
TRBV27,-,TRBJ1-5,15,CASSLDSKQNQPQHF
TRBV5-1,TRBD2,TRBJ2-3,17,CASSLGGGGAFTDTQYF
TRBV5-4,-,TRBJ2-1,13,CASSFYVRNEQFF
TRBV7-3,TRBD1,TRBJ1-1,18,CASSLTDPRTGMNTEAFF
TRBV19,TRBD1,TRBJ1-4,15,CASSPRTGGYEKLFF
TRBV4-1,-,TRBJ2-7,16,CASSQGGLTENYEQYF
TRBV5-1,-,TRBJ2-5,16,CASSGGSRALGETQYF
TRBV19,TRBD1,TRBJ1-3,14,CASSRTGIGNTIYF
TRBV6-5,TRBD2,TRBJ2-3,16,CASSYAGLASTDTQYF
TRBV5-1,-,TRBJ1-2,14,CASSSAAGKDGYTF
TRBV30,-,TRBJ1-6,12,CAWSPGVSPLHF
TRBV5-4,-,TRBJ2-3,13,CASSLEAADTQYF
TRBV27,TRBD1,TRBJ1-2,13,CASSLYGTVGYTF
TRBV28,-,TRBJ2-2,12,CASSLIQGELFF
TRBV3-1/TRBV3-2,TRBD1,TRBJ2-1,14,CASGYRGPYNEQFF
TRBV2,TRBD1,TRBJ2-2,15,CASSTGTGHTGELFF
TRBV28,-,TRBJ2-2,14,CASGLGQTTGELFF
TRBV27,-,TRBJ1-4,15,CASSRTSSTNEKLFF
TRBV6-5,TRBD1,TRBJ1-5,15,CASRSPGGTGQPQHF
TRBV27,-,TRBJ2-1,13,CASSLLGRDEQFF
TRBV11-2,-,TRBJ2-4,15,CASSHMLGLRNIQYF
TRBV10-3,TRBD1,TRBJ1-1,13,CAISVGQGTEAFF
TRBV7-7,-,TRBJ2-5,14,CASSSSGVQETQYF